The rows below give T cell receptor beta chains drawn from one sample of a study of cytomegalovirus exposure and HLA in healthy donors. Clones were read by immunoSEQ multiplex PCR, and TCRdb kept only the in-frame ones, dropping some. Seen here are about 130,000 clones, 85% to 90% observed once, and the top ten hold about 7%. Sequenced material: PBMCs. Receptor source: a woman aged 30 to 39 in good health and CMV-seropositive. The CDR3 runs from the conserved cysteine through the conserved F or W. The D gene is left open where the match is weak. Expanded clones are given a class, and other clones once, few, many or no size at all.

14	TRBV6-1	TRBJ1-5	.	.	TGTGCCAGCAGTGCCGAGGTGGGGGGTCAGCCCCAGCATTTT	CASSAEVGGQPQHF
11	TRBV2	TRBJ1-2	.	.	TGTGCCAGCAGTGGAGGCCTAGGCTACACCTTC	CASSGGLGYTF
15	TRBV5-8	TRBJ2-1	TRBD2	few	TGTGCCAGCAGCTTGGGAGCGGGAGGTAACAATGAGCAGTTCTTC	CASSLGAGGNNEQFF
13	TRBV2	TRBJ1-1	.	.	TGTGCCAGCAGTGAGAACAGGGACAATGAAGCTTTCTTT	CASSENRDNEAFF
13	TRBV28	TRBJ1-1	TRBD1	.	TGTGCCAGCAGTTTATCAGGGGGCGGTGGAGCTTTCTTT	CASSLSGGGGAFF
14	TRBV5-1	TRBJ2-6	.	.	TGCGCCAGCAGCTTAGGGAGTGGGGCCAACGTCCTGACTTTC	CASSLGSGANVLTF
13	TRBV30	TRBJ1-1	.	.	TGTGCCTGGAGTGTAGCCATGAACACTGAAGCTTTCTTT	CAWSVAMNTEAFF
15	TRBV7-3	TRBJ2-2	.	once	TGTGCCAGCAGCTTATCGACAGTTTACACCGGGGAGCTGTTTTTT	CASSLSTVYTGELFF
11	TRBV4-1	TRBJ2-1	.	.	TGCGCCAGCAGCCAAGAGCGTTCTCGGTTCTTC	CASSQERSRFF
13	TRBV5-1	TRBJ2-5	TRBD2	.	TGCGCCAGCAGTTCCGGGAGGGGGGAGACCCAGTACTTC	CASSSGRGETQYF
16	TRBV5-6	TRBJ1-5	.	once	TGTGCCAGCAGCCATCCCCAGCGACAGAGCAATCAGCCCCAGCATTTT	CASSHPQRQSNQPQHF
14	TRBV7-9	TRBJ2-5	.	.	TGTGCCAGCAGCTCCCTCATGCGAGGGCAGACCCAGTACTTC	CASSSLMRGQTQYF
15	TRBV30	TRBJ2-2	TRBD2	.	TGTGCCTGGAGTGGGCGTGGGGGGGACACCGGGGAGCTGTTTTTT	CAWSGRGGDTGELFF
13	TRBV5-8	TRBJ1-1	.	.	TGTGCCAGCAGCTTGGGAGGAGGCACTGAAGCTTTCTTT	CASSLGGGTEAFF
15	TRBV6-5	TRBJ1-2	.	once	TGTGCCAGCAGTTATAGAATTTGGGGCTACTATGGCTACACCTTC	CASSYRIWGYYGYTF
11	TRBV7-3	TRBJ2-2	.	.	TGTGCCAGCAGCCCACTGGGGGAGCTGTTTTTT	CASSPLGELFF
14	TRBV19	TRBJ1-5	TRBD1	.	TGTGCCAGTAGTACACTGACAGGGAATCAGCCCCAGCATTTT	CASSTLTGNQPQHF
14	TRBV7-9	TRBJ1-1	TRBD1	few	TGTGCCAGCAGCTCACAGGGGAAGAACACTGAAGCTTTCTTT	CASSSQGKNTEAFF
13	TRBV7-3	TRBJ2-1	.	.	TGTGCCAGCAGCTTTAACCTATTGAATGAGCAGTTCTTC	CASSFNLLNEQFF
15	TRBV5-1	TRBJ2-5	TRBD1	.	TGCGCCAGCAGCCCCGGGACAGGGGGCGAAGAGACCCAGTACTTC	CASSPGTGGEETQYF
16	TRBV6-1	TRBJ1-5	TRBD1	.	TGTGCCAGCAGTAAAGGAGGGACAGGGGGCAATCAGCCCCAGCATTTT	CASSKGGTGGNQPQHF
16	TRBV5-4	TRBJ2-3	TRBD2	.	TGTGCCAGCAGCCCGGGCGGCGGGGGGGCGTTAGATACGCAGTATTTT	CASSPGGGGALDTQYF
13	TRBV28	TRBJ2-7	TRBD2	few	TGTGCCATCGAGGGACTAGCGGGCTACGAGCAGTACTTC	CAIEGLAGYEQYF
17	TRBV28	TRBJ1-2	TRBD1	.	TGTGCCAGCAGTCTCGGGACAGGACACTTAGCTAACTATGGCTACACCTTC	CASSLGTGHLANYGYTF
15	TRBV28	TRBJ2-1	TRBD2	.	TGTGCCAGCAGTGGAGGGACTAGCGGGGGCAGTGAGCAGTTCTTC	CASSGGTSGGSEQFF
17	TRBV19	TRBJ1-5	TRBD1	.	TGTGCCAGTAGTCTCCCCCATCCACAGGGGGTAAATCAGCCCCAGCATTTT	CASSLPHPQGVNQPQHF
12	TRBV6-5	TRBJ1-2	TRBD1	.	TGTGCCAGCAGTTCGACAGGGTATGGCTACACCTTC	CASSSTGYGYTF
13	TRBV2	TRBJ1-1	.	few	TGTGCCAGCAGTGTCGGTATGAACACTGAAGCTTTCTTT	CASSVGMNTEAFF
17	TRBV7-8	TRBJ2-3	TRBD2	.	TGTGCCAGCAGCTTAGGACTAGCGGGGAGGTGGGGGGATACGCAGTATTTT	CASSLGLAGRWGDTQYF
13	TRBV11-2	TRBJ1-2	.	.	TGTGCCAGCAGCTTAGGGGCCGGAAATGGCTACACCTTC	CASSLGAGNGYTF
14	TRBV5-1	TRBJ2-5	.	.	TGCGCCAGCAGCTACATGGACAGTCAAGAGACCCAGTACTTC	CASSYMDSQETQYF
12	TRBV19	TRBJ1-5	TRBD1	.	TGTGCCACCTCAACAGGGGATCAGCCCCAGCATTTT	CATSTGDQPQHF
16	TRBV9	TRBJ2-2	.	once	TGTGCCAGCAGCGTAGAGGAGCGGATGAACACCGGGGAGCTGTTTTTT	CASSVEERMNTGELFF
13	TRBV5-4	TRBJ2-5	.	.	TGTGCCAGCAGCGCTACAGGGTCGGGGACCCAGTACTTC	CASSATGSGTQYF
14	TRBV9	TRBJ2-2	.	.	TGTGCCAGCAGCGTTTATTCGCAGACCGGGGAGCTGTTTTTT	CASSVYSQTGELFF
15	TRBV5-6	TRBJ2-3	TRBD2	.	TGTGCCAGCAGCTTGATGGCTAGCGGCGGAGATACGCAGTATTTT	CASSLMASGGDTQYF
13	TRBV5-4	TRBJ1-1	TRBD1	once	TGTGCCAGCAGCTTGGACCAGGGGGCATTAGCTTTCTTT	CASSLDQGALAFF
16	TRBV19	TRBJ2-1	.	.	TGTGCCAGTAGTATAGCCCGACTAGTGCCTATAGATGAGCAGTTCTTC	CASSIARLVPIDEQFF
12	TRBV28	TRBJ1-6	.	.	TGTGCCAGCAGTAAACAGGGTCTCCCCCTCCACTTT	CASSKQGLPLHF
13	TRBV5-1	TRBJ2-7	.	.	TGCGCCAGCAGCGCCCAGAGGCCCTACGAGCAGTACTTC	CASSAQRPYEQYF
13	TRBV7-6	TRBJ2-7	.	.	TGTGCCAGCAGCCGTCCCGGGTCCTACGAGCAGTACTTC	CASSRPGSYEQYF
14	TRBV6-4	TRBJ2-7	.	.	TGTGCCAGCAGTGACTCGAAAGGGCCCCTGGGGGCGTACTTC	CASSDSKGPLGAYF
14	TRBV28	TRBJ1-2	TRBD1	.	TGTGCCAGCAGTGGACAGGGTACCAACTATGGCTACACCTTC	CASSGQGTNYGYTF
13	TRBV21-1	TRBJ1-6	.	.	TGTGCCAGCAGCAGCCTACTTAATTCACCCCTCCACTTT	CASSSLLNSPLHF
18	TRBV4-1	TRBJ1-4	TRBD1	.	TGCGCCAGCAGCCAAGAATGGAGGGGGCGGGTAACTAATGAAAAACTGTTTTTT	CASSQEWRGRVTNEKLFF
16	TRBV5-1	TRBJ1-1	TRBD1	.	TGCGCCAGCAGCTTGGAGACAGGGTCCACGAACACTGAAGCTTTCTTT	CASSLETGSTNTEAFF
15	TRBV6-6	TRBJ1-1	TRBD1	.	TGTGCCAGCAGACCCCGGGACAGGGCGGCGGCTGAAGCTTTCTTT	CASRPRDRAAAEAFF
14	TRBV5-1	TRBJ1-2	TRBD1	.	TGCGCCAGCAGCTCTACAGGGGGAGGCTATGGCTACACCTTC	CASSSTGGGYGYTF
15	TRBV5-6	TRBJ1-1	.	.	TGTGCCAGCAGCTTGGGGGCGGGGCCGAACACTGAAGCTTTCTTT	CASSLGAGPNTEAFF
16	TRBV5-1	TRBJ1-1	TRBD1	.	TGCGCCAGCAGCTTGGGAGGGACAGGGGAGAACACTGAAGCTTTCTTT	CASSLGGTGENTEAFF
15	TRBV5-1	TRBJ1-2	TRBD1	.	TGCGCCAGCAGCTTGGCGGGGACAGCCTCCTATGGCTACACCTTC	CASSLAGTASYGYTF
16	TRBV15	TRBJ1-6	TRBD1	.	TGTGCCACCAGCAAGACCAGACAGGGAGGTAATTCACCCCTCCACTTT	CATSKTRQGGNSPLHF
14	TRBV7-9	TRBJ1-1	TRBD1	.	TGTGCCAGCAGCTCCGGGACAGCGAACACTGAAGCTTTCTTT	CASSSGTANTEAFF
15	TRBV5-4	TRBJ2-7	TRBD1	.	TGTGCCAGCAGCTCCCGGGACAGCCCGCTAAACGAGCAGTACTTC	CASSSRDSPLNEQYF
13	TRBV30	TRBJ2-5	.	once	TGTGCCTGGAGTGTAAACTTCCAAGAGACCCAGTACTTC	CAWSVNFQETQYF
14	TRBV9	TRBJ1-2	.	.	TGTGCCAGCAGCGTAATGACAACTAACTATGGCTACACCTTC	CASSVMTTNYGYTF
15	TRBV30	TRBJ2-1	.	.	TGTGCCTGGAGAAGGATAGGGGGGGCCGTGAATGAGCAGTTCTTC	CAWRRIGGAVNEQFF
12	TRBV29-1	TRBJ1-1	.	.	TGCAGCGCTAAGGGGGAGGGCACTGAAGCTTTCTTT	CSAKGEGTEAFF
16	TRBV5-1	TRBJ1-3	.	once	TGCGCCAGCAGCTTGGCCAATGCGGGGTCTGGAAACACCATATATTTT	CASSLANAGSGNTIYF